This TCR beta chain stems from a study of regulatory dendritic cells for organ transplantation (dated by TCRdb to the late 2010s). In the study overall: The TCRbeta repertoires of sorted naive and memory CD4+ and CD8+ T cells were sequenced before and after allostimulation with regulatory or mature dendritic cells.

Reading from cysteine to phenylalanine, the CDR3 counts 14 amino acids. Only the CDR3 part of the read is kept: 42 bases, read in frame from the first base. CDR1 and CDR2 were assigned from the germline V gene (reference sequence) as MNHEY and SMNVEV. V loses 4 bases, J loses 4 bases, and the germline ends lie 11 bases apart. Multiplexed two-step PCR with Vbeta-specific forward primers and Jbeta-specific reverse primers was used to amplify TCRbeta CDR3 regions. TCRbeta libraries were sequenced on an Illumina instrument through the immunoSEQ service. Concerning the study's data processing: IMGT annotation was used to assign V, D and J genes, and synthetic CDR3 analogues were used to correct counts for multiplex PCR bias. In the immunoSEQ Analyzer, repertoire clonality was calculated as one minus normalized Shannon entropy. Whether a clone counted as expanded was decided by Fisher's exact test with Benjamini-Hochberg false discovery rate control and a two-tailed cutoff of P<0.01. The table was pulled from immuneACCESS by TCRdb, which kept in-frame rearrangements only. Such tables lose some clones; where checked, under half of the loss comes from unresolved V genes, and the rest has no known cause. That table supplies the V and J calls and clone size; D and trimming were determined from the DNA. The sample yields about 38,000 clones; about 90% were counted once. The ten biggest clones cover approximately 0.11% of the sample.

General findings and caveats noted by the study authors: Repertoires were highly diverse in naive CD4+ and CD8+ T cells, less diverse in memory cells, and most oligoclonal in memory CD8+ cells. Of the resting subsets, the one holding the most alloreactive TCR clonotypes was memory CD8+ T cells. Expansion of memory CD8+ clones was induced by allostimulation in both subjects, but more limited expansion appeared to be induced by regulatory dendritic cells than by mature dendritic cells. Only two subjects were sequenced, and the authors noted considerable between-individual heterogeneity in the alloreactive memory CD8+ T cell pool.

FACS was used to sort naive T cells as CD45RA+ cells and memory T cells as CD45RO+ CD4+ or CD8+ cells. T cells for TCR sequencing came from a couple of healthy control subjects. Sorted T cell subsets that were not stimulated were used as baseline controls for the mixed lymphocyte reactions. The Qiagen DNeasy Blood & Tissue Kit was used for extraction of genomic DNA. A note on this clone: Its target antigen remains unknown. No base qualities exist here, and no much larger clone lies one base off it.

The sequencing input was naive CD8+ T cells from blood. This sample's cell subset or site label indicates: CD45RA+ naive T cells. The chain employs TRBV27 and TRBJ1-3, with TRBD1 tentatively as D gene (5 bases match). The receptor's source is a human donor in good health. The DNA is TGTGCCAGCAGTTCGGGGCTTCAGGGAAACACCATATATTTT. It translates to CASSSGLQGNTIYF.